Below, 31 T cell receptor beta chains from the same sample are listed, as sequenced in a study of shared clonotypes between healthy human individuals. Clones were read by immunoSEQ multiplex PCR, and TCRdb kept only the in-frame ones, dropping some. The data show 950,000 to 1,300,000 clones, around 74% seen once. Sequencing was done on a sample of memory CD4+ T cells sorted from blood. This sample's subset: CD45RA-negative fraction. These receptors all come from a young man in good health.

This chain joins TRBV18 and TRBJ2-3; D is possibly TRBD2 (7 bases). V was shortened by 5 bases and J by 4 bases, with 10 bases between the two germline ends. Germline V gene sequence: CDR1 KGHSH, CDR2 LQKENI. There are 13 residues in the CDR3. CDR3 DNA sequence: TGTGCCAGCTCAACGGGGGGCCCAGATACGCAGTATTTT. Its translation: CASSTGGPDTQYF.

This rearrangement joins TRBV10-1 to TRBJ2-3, with D perhaps matching TRBD1 (6 bases). The V gene lost 0 bases and the J gene lost 1 base, with 17 bases spanning the gap. Germline loops: CDR1 WNHNN, CDR2 SYGVQD (reference sequence). The CDR3 contains 18 residues. CDR3 region: CASSESTQTGAGTDTQYF. The CDR3, as DNA: TGCGCCAGCAGTGAGTCGACTCAGACAGGCGCAGGCACAGATACGCAGTATTTT.

The chain recombines TRBV28 with TRBJ1-1; perhaps TRBD1 as D (5 bases). V was trimmed by 6 bases and J by 3 bases, leaving 17 bases between them. In germline, CDR1 is MDHEN, CDR2 SYDVKM. CDR3 size: 15 residues. The CDR3 sequence: CASRQTGDWYTEAFF. CDR3 nucleotides: TGTGCCAGCAGGCAAACCGGGGACTGGTACACTGAAGCTTTCTTT.

The chain is built from TRBV14 and TRBJ1-6; no definite D call. The germline V gene has CDR1 SGHDN and CDR2 FVKESK. CDR3 length equals 12 residues. Trimming removed 1 base at V and 14 bases at J, with 9 bases between. The CDR3 here is CASSQGTWALHF. Here the CDR3 DNA reads TGTGCCAGCAGCCAAGGGACTTGGGCCCTCCACTTT.

This clone was seen a single time. The rearrangement links TRBV4-3 to TRBJ2-2; weak D call: TRBD1 (6 bases). V was clipped by 4 bases and J by 1 base, with 10 bases between them. From germline, CDR1 is LGHNA and CDR2 YSLEER. There are 15 residues in the CDR3. The CDR3 nucleotides are TGCGCCAGCAGCCTCGGGACACTGAACACCGGGGAGCTGTTTTTT. Its translation: CASSLGTLNTGELFF.

This sequence joins TRBV6-6 and TRBJ2-7; 10 positions match TRBD1. The CDR3 is 14 amino acids. V trimming: 7 bases; J trimming: 0 bases; junction bases outside the gene matches: 3. Germline-derived CDR1 and CDR2 are MNHNY and SVGAGI (reference sequence). The DNA of the CDR3 is TGTGCCAGCACCAGGACAGGGGGCTCCTACGAGCAGTACTTC. Translation: CASTRTGGSYEQYF.

The gene calls are TRBV2 and TRBJ1-1, with 7 positions matching TRBD1. Per the germline V gene, CDR1 is SNHLY and CDR2 is FYNNEI. The CDR3 loop spans 17 amino acids. After removal of 4 bases from V and 0 bases from J, the junction contained 11 bases not matched to a gene. The CDR3 reads CASSAVGQLFMNTEAFF. The CDR3 DNA reads TGTGCCAGCAGTGCTGTGGGACAGCTATTCATGAACACTGAAGCTTTCTTT.

This chain connects TRBV6-1 to TRBJ1-2; D is uncertain. The V gene's germline CDR1 is MNHNS and CDR2 SASEGT. The V gene lost 4 bases and the J gene lost 8 bases, with 14 bases spanning the gap. The CDR3 is made up of 13 amino acids. The CDR3 loop reads CASSVPDRWGYTF. The CDR3 nucleotides read TGTGCCAGCAGTGTCCCGGATAGGTGGGGCTACACCTTC.

The V and J genes are TRBV19 and TRBJ1-4, with D unresolved. CDR3 size: 14 residues. CDR1 and CDR2 (germline): LNHDA, SQIVND (reference sequence). V lost 5 bases and J lost 0, with 7 bases in between. The CDR3 loop is CASSFTATNEKLFF. CDR3 nucleotide sequence: TGTGCCAGTAGTTTTACAGCAACTAATGAAAAACTGTTTTTT.

This clone was seen just once. The CDR3 DNA sequence: TGTGCCAGCAGCTTGTCTACAGTACACCAAGAGACCCAGTACTTC. It is translated as CASSLSTVHQETQYF. This sequence joins TRBV5-4 and TRBJ2-5; D is unclear. V lost 1 base and J lost 0, with 10 bases in between. The CDR3 totals 15 residues. CDR1 SGHNT and CDR2 YYREEE come from the germline V gene (reference sequence).

In its sample, this clone was seen many times. The chain couples TRBV9 to TRBJ2-7, with 8 bases aligning to TRBD2. Trimming at V came to 3 bases and at J to 6 bases, leaving 11 bases not matched to a gene. Germline CDR1 is SGDLS and CDR2 is YYNGEE. This CDR3 is built from 15 residues. The CDR3 DNA follows: TGTGCCAGCAGCGCGAACCCCGGGACTAGGGGCGAGCAGTACTTC. Protein: CASSANPGTRGEQYF.

This rearrangement joins TRBV5-4 to TRBJ1-2; a weak D match, TRBD1 (5 bases). The V and J ends lost 0 bases and 7 bases respectively, with 13 bases between them. Germline V gene lookup returns CDR1 SGHNT and CDR2 YYREEE (reference sequence). The length of the CDR3 is 14 residues. CDR3 nucleotide sequence: TGTGCCAGCAGCTTGGATGGGGGAGGAGGTGGCTACACCTTC. This codes for CASSLDGGGGGYTF.

J is TRBJ2-7 and V is TRBV18, with D possibly being TRBD1 or TRBD2 (5 bases each). This CDR3 region has 12 residues. Trimming left V 6 bases short and J 7 bases short, with 13 bases between. Germline CDR1 KGHSH, CDR2 LQKENI. The chain's CDR3 is CASSRGAKEQYF. DNA of the CDR3: TGTGCCAGCTCCCGAGGGGCCAAAGAGCAGTACTTC.

The chain combines TRBV2 with TRBJ1-2; 9 nucleotides match TRBD1. The CDR3 is 15 residues long. Trimming cost V 6 bases and J 2 bases; bases outside gene matches: 7. From germline, CDR1 is SNHLY and CDR2 FYNNEI. CDR3 nucleotide sequence: TGTGCCAGCAGGCCCACCGGGACAGGGAACTATGGCTACACCTTC. This sequence encodes CASRPTGTGNYGYTF.

The CDR3 nucleotides are TGTGCCAGCAGTTTACAAGTTCCAGGGCGTACGAGAGGCTACACCTTC. This translates into CASSLQVPGRTRGYTF. The V call is TRBV28, the J call TRBJ1-2, with D perhaps matching TRBD1 (5 bases). CDR1 MDHEN and CDR2 SYDVKM come from the germline V gene. CDR3 length: 16 residues. The V end lost 2 bases, the J end lost 8 bases, and 21 bases lay between the germline ends.

This clone was counted once. This rearrangement joins TRBV12-5 to TRBJ1-2; D may be TRBD1 (5 bases). Trimming pared 1 base from V and 4 bases from J, leaving 7 bases between. Germline CDR1 reads LGHNT; CDR2 reads FRNRAP. The CDR3 length is 13 residues. The CDR3 DNA sequence: TGTGCTAGTGGTTTGGGGGACGCCTATGGCTACACCTTC. Protein product: CASGLGDAYGYTF.

V is TRBV10-3 and J is TRBJ2-1; weak D call: TRBD2 (7 bases). The CDR3 consists of 13 residues. CDR1 and CDR2 (germline): ENHRY, SYGVKD. V was cut by 8 bases and J by 9 bases, with 17 bases left in between. The CDR3 sequence is CAIRGDTIGEQFF. CDR3 sequence (DNA): TGTGCCATCCGGGGGGACACCATTGGTGAGCAGTTCTTC.

The chain carries TRBV7-2 and TRBJ2-2; D is uncertain. The CDR3 loop spans 14 amino acids. CDR1 and CDR2 (germline): SGHTA, FQGNSA. Trimming stripped 7 bases from V and 0 bases from J, with 9 bases between. The chain's CDR3 is CASIPTSNTGELFF. Here the CDR3 DNA reads TGTGCCAGCATCCCGACATCGAACACCGGGGAGCTGTTTTTT.

This clone was seen only once. The chain joins TRBV28 to TRBJ2-6; D unclear. Trimming removed 5 bases at V and 2 bases at J, with 16 bases between. The CDR3 sequence is 17 residues long. Germline values: CDR1 MDHEN, CDR2 SYDVKM. For the CDR3, the DNA is TGTGCCAGCAGTCTACCCAGTATGCGAGCTGGGGCCAACGTCCTGACTTTC. Its protein product is CASSLPSMRAGANVLTF.

Written as DNA, the CDR3 is TGTGCCAGCAGCCTCGACAGGGAGTACACCATATATTTT. Its translation is CASSLDREYTIYF. The chain is built from TRBV5-5 and TRBJ1-3; 7 bases are shared with TRBD1. J was trimmed by 8 bases and V by 4 bases; bases with no gene match: 6. This CDR3 region has 13 residues. Germline CDR1 is SGHKS and CDR2 is YYEKEE (reference sequence). Full variable domain (outside the CDR3, taken from reference TRBV5-5 and TRBJ1-3): DAGVTQSPTHLIKTRGQQVTLRCSPISGHKSVSWYQQVLGQGPQFIFQYYEKEERGRGNFPDRFSARQFPNYSSELNVNALLLGDSALYLCASSLDREYTIYFGEGSWLTVV.

V and J are TRBV6-4 and TRBJ2-1, with 9 bases identical to TRBD2. Germline values: CDR1 MRHNA, CDR2 SNTAGT. Unmatched junction bases numbered 11, after V lost 6 bases and J lost 8 bases. The CDR3 has 15 amino acids. The CDR3 DNA sequence: TGTGCCAGCAGGGGAGAGGCTAGCGGGAACCATGAGCAGTTCTTC. This sequence encodes CASRGEASGNHEQFF.

This sequence joins TRBV27 and TRBJ2-6, with unresolved D. Trimming shortened V by 4 bases and J by 0 bases, and 4 bases separated the two germline ends. The CDR3 is 14 amino acids. CDR1 MNHEY and CDR2 SMNVEV come from the germline V gene (reference sequence). The CDR3 nucleotides read TGTGCCAGCAGTTCTAACTCTGGGGCCAACGTCCTGACTTTC. It translates to CASSSNSGANVLTF.

The gene calls are TRBV5-1 and TRBJ2-5, with D uncertain. Germline V gene lookup returns CDR1 SGHRS and CDR2 YFSETQ. This CDR3 is built from 14 residues. The germline V and J ends were trimmed by 1 base and 2 bases, with 9 bases remaining between them. DNA for the CDR3: TGCGCCAGCAGCTTGACGAGGATTCAAGAGACCCAGTACTTC. It encodes CASSLTRIQETQYF.

This clone has only one observation. The chain is built from TRBV5-1 and TRBJ2-2; D is uncertain. Germline CDR1 and CDR2: SGHRS and YFSETQ. The CDR3 spans 15 residues. Trimming removed 0 bases from V and 1 base from J, with 7 bases in between. As DNA, the CDR3 is TGCGCCAGCAGCTTGGTGCCAGGGAACACCGGGGAGCTGTTTTTT. Its protein is CASSLVPGNTGELFF.

The chain employs TRBV6-5 and TRBJ2-7; maybe TRBD1 (6 bases). CDR3 length: 15 amino acids. Germline assignment: CDR1 MNHEY and CDR2 SVGAGI. Trimming took off 0 bases at V and 2 bases at J, with 11 bases between the two ends. This CDR3 reads CASSYSTGTPYEQYF. The CDR3 DNA reads as TGTGCCAGCAGTTACTCAACAGGGACACCCTACGAGCAGTACTTC.

As regards this clone: One base away lies a much larger clone, so this may be a sequencing read error. This rearrangement joins TRBV7-8 to TRBJ2-2; perhaps TRBD1 as D (6 bases). Trimming cost V 6 bases and J 2 bases, with 10 bases left between them. The CDR3 is made up of 14 amino acids. The germline V gene has CDR1 SGHVS and CDR2 FQNEAQ. The CDR3 sequence: CASRAGTNTGELFF. For the CDR3, the DNA is TGTGCCAGCAGGGCCGGGACAAACACCGGGGAGCTGTTTTTT.

The J gene is TRBJ1-1, the V gene TRBV18; D is possibly TRBD1 (5 bases). V gave up 4 bases and J gave up 8 bases, with 8 bases separating them. The CDR3 totals 11 residues. The germline gives CDR1 KGHSH, CDR2 LQKENI. In DNA form, the CDR3 reads TGTGCCAGCTCACTGCGACAGGAAGCTTTCTTT. This encodes CASSLRQEAFF.

As for this clone: The same CDR3 also results from other DNA sequences found in this sample. V and J are TRBV2 and TRBJ2-6; the D is unclear. CDR1 SNHLY and CDR2 FYNNEI come from the germline V gene. The CDR3 runs to 15 residues. The V gene lost 0 bases and the J gene lost 2 bases, with 5 bases spanning the gap. The CDR3 reads CASSEAGTGANVLTF. CDR3 nucleotide sequence: TGTGCCAGCAGTGAAGCGGGAACTGGGGCCAACGTCCTGACTTTC.

This clone was detected a few times. In DNA, the CDR3 is TGCGCCAGCAACGACTCCGGCTCACCCCTCCACTTT. This translates into CASNDSGSPLHF. V and J are TRBV5-1 and TRBJ1-6, with D uncertain. The CDR3 contains 12 residues. V dropped 6 bases and J dropped 10 bases, with 11 bases sitting between them. Germline CDR1 is SGHRS and CDR2 is YFSETQ.

At least ten counts were recorded for this clone. The same CDR3 is also encoded by other DNA sequences in this sample. The rearrangement links TRBV5-8 to TRBJ1-1, with D perhaps TRBD1 (5 bases). Germline-derived CDR1 and CDR2 are SGHTS and YDEGEE. This CDR3 spans 15 amino acids. The V and J ends lost 2 bases and 1 base respectively, with 12 bases between them. In nucleotides, the CDR3 is TGTGCCAGCAGCTTAGGGGCCACAGGGAACACTGAAGCTTTCTTT. Amino acids: CASSLGATGNTEAFF.

The rearrangement uses TRBV12-5 and TRBJ1-2, with 10 bases identical to TRBD1. CDR1 and CDR2 from the germline V gene are LGHNT and FRNRAP. The CDR3 covers 13 residues. Trimming cost V 6 bases and J 6 bases; bases outside gene matches: 4. In nucleotides, the CDR3 is TGTGCTAGTGGGACAGGGGGCAGGGATGGCTACACCTTC. This sequence encodes CASGTGGRDGYTF. The full variable domain, completed using reference TRBV12-5 and TRBJ1-2, is DARVTQTPRHKVTEMGQEVTMRCQPILGHNTVFWYRQTMMQGLELLAYFRNRAPLDDSGMPKDRFSAEMPDATLATLKIQPSEPRDSAVYFCASGTGGRDGYTFGSGTRLTVV.